This T cell receptor beta chain derives from a study of cytomegalovirus exposure and HLA in healthy donors. PCR employed 60 Vbeta and 13 Jbeta primers. Sequencing was performed with immunoSEQ multiplex PCR; in TCRdb, only in-frame clones are kept and a portion is missing. The sample gives about 150,000 clones, roughly four fifths of which show up once; more than 4% is in the top ten. Regarding this clone: Its cognate antigen is unknown.

Overall study results and limits: Reports showed the classifier diagnosing cytomegalovirus status with high specificity and sensitivity. The study dropped some indistinguishable V segments, TRBV6-2 and TRBV6-3 among them. Analyzed later, most CMV-associated TCR beta chains appeared HLA-restricted. Previously analyzed data showed that most TCR beta V segments were productive at a frequency of about 90% or about 30%.

There are 13 residues in the CDR3. Germline V gene lookup returns CDR1 MNHNY and CDR2 SVGAGI (reference sequence). The germline V and J ends were trimmed by 8 bases and 1 base, with 11 bases remaining between them. Sequenced: PBMCs. The chain combines TRBV6-6 with TRBJ2-5, with D unclear. The sequence was obtained from a girl under 18 in good health and CMV-seropositive. The CDR3 spells CASSEQPQETQYF. CDR3 in DNA: TGTGCCAGCTCAGAACAGCCCCAAGAGACCCAGTACTTC.